The clone carrying this T cell receptor beta chain was counted only a few times. Its antigen is not identified. The sample comes from a study of cytomegalovirus exposure and HLA in healthy donors. Study-wide findings and caveats: The study carried out a later analysis of TCR beta sequences. It associated around 17,000 of them with specific HLA alleles at a false discovery rate of 0.05. Highly shared sequence variants in one cluster were likely a sequencing artifact. A missense DCLRE1C variant was associated with V- and J-gene trimming of TCR beta chains in a later analysis, and an independent cohort replicated the association.

The ends were cut back, 3 bases at V and 1 base at J, with 17 bases in the middle. This CDR3 region has 17 residues. CDR1 MNHEY and CDR2 SMNVEV come from the germline V gene (reference sequence). This PCR relied on a set of 60 Vbeta primers and 13 Jbeta primers. Sequencing was performed with immunoSEQ multiplex PCR; in TCRdb, only in-frame clones are kept and a portion is missing. The data hold roughly 150,000 clones, with around four fifths observed a single time. The chain recombines TRBV27 with TRBJ2-3; no definite D call. This sequence was found in a male donor in good health and CMV-seronegative. The sequenced sample was PBMCs. CDR3 protein: CASSFTSVTTGTDTQYF. The CDR3 bases are TGTGCCAGCAGTTTTACCTCCGTGACCACAGGCACAGATACGCAGTATTTT.